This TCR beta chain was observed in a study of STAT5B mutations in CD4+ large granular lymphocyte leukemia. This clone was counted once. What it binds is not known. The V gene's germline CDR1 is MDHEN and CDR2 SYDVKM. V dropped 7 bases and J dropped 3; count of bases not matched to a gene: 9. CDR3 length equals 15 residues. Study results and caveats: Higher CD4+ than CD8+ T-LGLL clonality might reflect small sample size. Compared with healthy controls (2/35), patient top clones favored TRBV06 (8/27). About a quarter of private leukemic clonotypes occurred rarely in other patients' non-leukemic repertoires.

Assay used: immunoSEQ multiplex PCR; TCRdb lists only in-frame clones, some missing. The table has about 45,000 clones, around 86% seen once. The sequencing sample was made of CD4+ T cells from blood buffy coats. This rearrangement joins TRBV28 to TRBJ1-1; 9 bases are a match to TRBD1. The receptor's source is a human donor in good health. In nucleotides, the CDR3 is TGTGCCAGCATCACACAGGGGGCGGGTGACACTGAAGCTTTCTTT. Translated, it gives CASITQGAGDTEAFF.